This entry describes one T cell receptor (beta chain). No antigen is known for it. With V trimmed by 4 bases and J by 3 bases, 11 bases remained unmatched. This CDR3 has 16 residues. The V gene's germline CDR1 is SGHNT and CDR2 YYREEE (reference sequence). The source of the sample is a study of persistence of HIV-infected CD4 T cells. Overlapping HIV-1 Gag 15-mer peptides at about 1 ug per peptide per mL were used. Memory cells lacking CD40L and CD69 with high CD45RO were sorted. The immunoSEQ assay was version 4, run in survey mode. This table comes from immunoSEQ multiplex PCR, and its TCRdb copy is limited to in-frame clones, with some not included. The table has approximately 65,000 clones, just under 75% seen once.

This clonotype was obtained from an adult man with HIV who was CMV-seropositive. The sample consisted of CD4+ T cells sorted from PBMCs after 18-hour stimulation, taken from a patient who received antiretroviral therapy. The V call is TRBV5-4, the J call TRBJ1-1; 8 nucleotides line up with TRBD1. CDR3 bases: TGTGCCAGCAGCCCGTCTTCCAGGGGGCGCGACACTGAAGCTTTCTTT. It specifies CASSPSSRGRDTEAFF.